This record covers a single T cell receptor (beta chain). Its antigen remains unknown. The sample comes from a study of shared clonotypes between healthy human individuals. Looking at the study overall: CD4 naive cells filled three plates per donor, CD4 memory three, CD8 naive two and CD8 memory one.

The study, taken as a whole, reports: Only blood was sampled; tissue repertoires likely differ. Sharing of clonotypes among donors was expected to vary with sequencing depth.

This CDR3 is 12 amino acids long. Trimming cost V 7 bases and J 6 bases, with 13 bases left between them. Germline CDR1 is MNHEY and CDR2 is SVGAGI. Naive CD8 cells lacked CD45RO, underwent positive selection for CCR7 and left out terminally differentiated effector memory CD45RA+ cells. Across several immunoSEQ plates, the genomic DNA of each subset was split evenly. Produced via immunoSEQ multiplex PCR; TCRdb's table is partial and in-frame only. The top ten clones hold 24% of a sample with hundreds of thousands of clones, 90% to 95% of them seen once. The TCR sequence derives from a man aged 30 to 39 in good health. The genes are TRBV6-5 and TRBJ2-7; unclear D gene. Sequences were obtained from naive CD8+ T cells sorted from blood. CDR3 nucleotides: TGTGCCAGCACTCAATACCTACGCGAGCAGTACTTC. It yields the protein CASTQYLREQYF.